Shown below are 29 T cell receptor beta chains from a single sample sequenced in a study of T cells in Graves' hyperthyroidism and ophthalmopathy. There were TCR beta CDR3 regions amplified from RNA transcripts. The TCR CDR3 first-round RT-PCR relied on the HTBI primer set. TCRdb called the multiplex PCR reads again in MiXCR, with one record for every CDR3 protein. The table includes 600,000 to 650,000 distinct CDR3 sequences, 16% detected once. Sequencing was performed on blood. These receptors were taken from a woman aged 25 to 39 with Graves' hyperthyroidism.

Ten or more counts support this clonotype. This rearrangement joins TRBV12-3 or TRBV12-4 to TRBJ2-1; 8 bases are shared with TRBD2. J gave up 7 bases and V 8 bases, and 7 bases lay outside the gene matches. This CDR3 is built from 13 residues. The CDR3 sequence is CASQPGLGNEQFF. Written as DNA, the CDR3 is TGTGCCAGCCAACCGGGACTAGGGAATGAGCAGTTCTTC.

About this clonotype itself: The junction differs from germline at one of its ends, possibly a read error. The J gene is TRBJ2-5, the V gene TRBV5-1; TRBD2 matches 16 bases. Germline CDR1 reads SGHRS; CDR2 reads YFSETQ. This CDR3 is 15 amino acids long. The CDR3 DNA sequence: TGCGCCGGCAGCCGGGGACTAGCGGGAGGGGAGACCCAGTACTTC. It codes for CAGSRGLAGGETQYF.

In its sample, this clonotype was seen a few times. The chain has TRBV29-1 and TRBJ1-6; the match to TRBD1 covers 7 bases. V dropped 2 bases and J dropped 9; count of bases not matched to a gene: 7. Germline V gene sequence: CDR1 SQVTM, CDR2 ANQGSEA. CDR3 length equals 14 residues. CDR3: CSVEIDRAFSPLHF. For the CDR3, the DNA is TGCAGCGTTGAAATCGACAGGGCCTTTTCACCCCTCCACTTT.

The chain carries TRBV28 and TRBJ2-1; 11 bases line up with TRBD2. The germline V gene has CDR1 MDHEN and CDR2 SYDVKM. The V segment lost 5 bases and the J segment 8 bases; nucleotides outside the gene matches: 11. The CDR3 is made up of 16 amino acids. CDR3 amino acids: CASSKNSGRVIDEQFF. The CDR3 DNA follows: TGTGCCAGCAGTAAAAATAGCGGGAGGGTAATCGATGAGCAGTTCTTC.

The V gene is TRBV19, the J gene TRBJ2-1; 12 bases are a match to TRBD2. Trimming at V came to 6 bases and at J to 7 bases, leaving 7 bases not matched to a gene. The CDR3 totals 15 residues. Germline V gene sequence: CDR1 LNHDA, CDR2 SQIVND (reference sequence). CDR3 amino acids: CASSPTSGSVNEQFF. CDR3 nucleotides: TGTGCCAGTAGCCCGACTAGCGGGAGTGTAAATGAGCAGTTCTTC.

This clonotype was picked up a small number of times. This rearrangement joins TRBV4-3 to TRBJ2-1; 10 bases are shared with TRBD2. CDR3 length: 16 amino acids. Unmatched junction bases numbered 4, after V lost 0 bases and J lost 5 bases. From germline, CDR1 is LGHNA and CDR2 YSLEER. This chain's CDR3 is CASSQDVLAGNNEQFF. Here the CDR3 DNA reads TGCGCCAGCAGCCAAGATGTACTAGCGGGAAACAATGAGCAGTTCTTC.

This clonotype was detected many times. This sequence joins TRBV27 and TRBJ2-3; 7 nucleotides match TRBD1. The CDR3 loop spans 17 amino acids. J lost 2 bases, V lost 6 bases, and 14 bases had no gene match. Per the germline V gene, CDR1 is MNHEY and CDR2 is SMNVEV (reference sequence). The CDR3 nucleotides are TGTGCCAGCAGCTTAATAAGGGGACAGATGTACACAGATACGCAGTATTTT. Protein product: CASSLIRGQMYTDTQYF.

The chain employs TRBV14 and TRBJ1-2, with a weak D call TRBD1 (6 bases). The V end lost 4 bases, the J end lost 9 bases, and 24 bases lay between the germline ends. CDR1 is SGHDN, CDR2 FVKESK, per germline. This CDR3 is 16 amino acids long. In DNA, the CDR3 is TGTGCCAGCAGCCCCCGGGATGTCAGGGGATTTTATAGCTACACCTTC. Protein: CASSPRDVRGFYSYTF.

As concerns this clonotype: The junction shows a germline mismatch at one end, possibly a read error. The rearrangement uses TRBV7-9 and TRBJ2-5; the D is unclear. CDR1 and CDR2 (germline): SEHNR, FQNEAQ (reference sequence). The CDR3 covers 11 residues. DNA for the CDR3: TGTGCCAGCAGCTATACCGGGCCTCTGCACTTC. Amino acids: CASSYTGPLHF.

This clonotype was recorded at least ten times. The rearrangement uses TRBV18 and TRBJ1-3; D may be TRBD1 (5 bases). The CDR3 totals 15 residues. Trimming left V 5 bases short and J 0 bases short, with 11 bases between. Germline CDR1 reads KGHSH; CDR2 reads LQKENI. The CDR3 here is CASSIDSHSGNTIYF. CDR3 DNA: TGTGCCAGCTCAATCGACAGCCACTCTGGAAACACCATATATTTT. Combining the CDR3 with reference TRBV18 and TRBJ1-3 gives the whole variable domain NAGVMQNPRHLVRRRGQEARLRCSPMKGHSHVYWYRQLPEEGLKFMVYLQKENIIDESGMPKERFSAEFPKEGPSILRIQQVVRGDSAAYFCASSIDSHSGNTIYFGEGSWLTVV.

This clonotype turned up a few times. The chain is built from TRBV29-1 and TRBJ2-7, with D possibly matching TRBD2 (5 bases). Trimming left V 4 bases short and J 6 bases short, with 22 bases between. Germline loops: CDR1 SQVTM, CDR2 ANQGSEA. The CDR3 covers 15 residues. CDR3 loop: CSVVLPSSGSSEQYF. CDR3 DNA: TGCAGCGTTGTACTCCCTAGCTCCGGATCTTCCGAGCAGTACTTC.

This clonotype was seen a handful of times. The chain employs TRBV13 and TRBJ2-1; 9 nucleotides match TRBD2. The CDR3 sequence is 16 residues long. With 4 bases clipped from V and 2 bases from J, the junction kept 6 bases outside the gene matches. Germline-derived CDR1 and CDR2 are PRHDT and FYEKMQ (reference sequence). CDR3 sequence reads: CASSSDSGRTYNEQFF. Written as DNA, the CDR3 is TGTGCCAGCAGCTCCGATAGCGGGAGAACCTACAATGAGCAGTTCTTC. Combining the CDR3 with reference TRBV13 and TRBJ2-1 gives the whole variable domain AAGVIQSPRHLIKEKRETATLKCYPIPRHDTVYWYQQGPGQDPQFLISFYEKMQSDKGSIPDRFSAQQFSDYHSELNMSSLELGDSALYFCASSSDSGRTYNEQFFGPGTRLTVL.

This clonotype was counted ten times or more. The CDR3 region has the DNA TGTGCCAGCAGTTCGCATGGGCGCGGGACAGGGTCCTACGAGCAGTACTTC. Protein: CASSSHGRGTGSYEQYF. This chain joins TRBV28 and TRBJ2-7, with 9 nucleotides matching TRBD1. From germline, CDR1 is MDHEN and CDR2 SYDVKM. J gave up 1 base and V 4 bases, and 11 bases lay outside the gene matches. The CDR3 is made up of 17 amino acids. The full variable domain, in which reference TRBV28 and TRBJ2-7 provide the parts outside the CDR3, is DVKVTQSSRYLVKRTGEKVFLECVQDMDHENMFWYRQDPGLGLRLIYFSYDVKMKEKGDIPEGYSVSREKKERFSLILESASTNQTSMYLCASSSHGRGTGSYEQYFGPGTRLTVT.

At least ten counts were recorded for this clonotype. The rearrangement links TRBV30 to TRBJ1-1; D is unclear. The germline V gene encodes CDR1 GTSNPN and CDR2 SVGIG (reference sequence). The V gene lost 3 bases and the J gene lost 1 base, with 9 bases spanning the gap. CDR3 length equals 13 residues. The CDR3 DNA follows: TGTGCCTGGAGCCCCAGAGGGAACACTGAAGCTTTCTTT. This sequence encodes CAWSPRGNTEAFF.

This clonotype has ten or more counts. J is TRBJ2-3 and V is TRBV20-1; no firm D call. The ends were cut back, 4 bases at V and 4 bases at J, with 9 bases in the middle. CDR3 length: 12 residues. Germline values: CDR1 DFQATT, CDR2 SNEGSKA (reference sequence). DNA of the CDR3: TGCAGTGCTACCGGAGCTTCAGATACGCAGTATTTT. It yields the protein CSATGASDTQYF.

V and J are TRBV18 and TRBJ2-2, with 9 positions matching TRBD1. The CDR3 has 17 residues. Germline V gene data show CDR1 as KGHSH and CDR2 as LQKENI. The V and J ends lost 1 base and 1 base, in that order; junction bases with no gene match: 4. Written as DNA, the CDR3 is TGTGCCAGCTCACCACAACGGACAGGGGTGAACACCGGGGAGCTGTTTTTT. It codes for CASSPQRTGVNTGELFF.

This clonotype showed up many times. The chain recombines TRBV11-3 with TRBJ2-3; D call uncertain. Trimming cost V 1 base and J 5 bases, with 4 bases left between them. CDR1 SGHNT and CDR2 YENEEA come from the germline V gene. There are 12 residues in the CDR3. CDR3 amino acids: CASSLVRDTQYF. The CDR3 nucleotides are TGTGCCAGCAGCTTAGTACGAGATACGCAGTATTTT.

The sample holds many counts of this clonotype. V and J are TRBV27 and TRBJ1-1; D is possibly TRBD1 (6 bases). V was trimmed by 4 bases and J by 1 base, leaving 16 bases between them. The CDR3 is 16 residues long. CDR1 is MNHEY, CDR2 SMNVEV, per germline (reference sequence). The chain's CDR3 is CASSSQLGGGNTEAFF. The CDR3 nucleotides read TGTGCCAGCAGTTCGCAACTCGGGGGCGGGAACACTGAAGCTTTCTTT.

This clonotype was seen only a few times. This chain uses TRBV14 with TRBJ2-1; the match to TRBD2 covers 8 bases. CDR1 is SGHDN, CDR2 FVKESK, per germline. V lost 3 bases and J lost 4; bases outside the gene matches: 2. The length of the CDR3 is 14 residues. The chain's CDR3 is CASSQREVYNEQFF. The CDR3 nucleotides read TGTGCCAGCAGCCAGCGGGAGGTATACAATGAGCAGTTCTTC.

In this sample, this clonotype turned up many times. The CDR3 nucleotides are TGTGCCAGCACCAAGGGACTAGCGGGTTTTAGTGAGCAGTTCTTC. Translation: CASTKGLAGFSEQFF. V and J are TRBV6-1 and TRBJ2-1; TRBD2 agrees at 12 bases. The CDR3 sequence is 15 residues long. CDR1 is MNHNS, CDR2 SASEGT, per germline. J lost 9 bases, V lost 7 bases, and 10 bases had no gene match.

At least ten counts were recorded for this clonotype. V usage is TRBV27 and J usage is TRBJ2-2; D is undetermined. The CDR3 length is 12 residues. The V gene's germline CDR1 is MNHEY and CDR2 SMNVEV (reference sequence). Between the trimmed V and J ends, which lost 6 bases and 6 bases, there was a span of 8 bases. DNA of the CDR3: TGTGCCAGCAGCTTAGGTCCCGGGGAGCTGTTTTTT. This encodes CASSLGPGELFF.

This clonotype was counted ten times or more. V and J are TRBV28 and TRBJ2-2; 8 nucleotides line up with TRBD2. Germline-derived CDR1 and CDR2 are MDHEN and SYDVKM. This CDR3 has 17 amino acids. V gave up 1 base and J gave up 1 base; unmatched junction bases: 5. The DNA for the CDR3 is TGTGCCAGCAGTTTATTCGGCCTAGCGGGGAACACCGGGGAGCTGTTTTTT. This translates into CASSLFGLAGNTGELFF.

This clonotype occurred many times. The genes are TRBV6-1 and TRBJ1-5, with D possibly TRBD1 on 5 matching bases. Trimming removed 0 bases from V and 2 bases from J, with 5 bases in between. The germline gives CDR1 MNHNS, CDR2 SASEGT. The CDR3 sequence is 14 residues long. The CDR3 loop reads CASSEAGGNQPQHF. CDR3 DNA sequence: TGTGCCAGCAGTGAAGCAGGGGGCAATCAGCCCCAGCATTTT.

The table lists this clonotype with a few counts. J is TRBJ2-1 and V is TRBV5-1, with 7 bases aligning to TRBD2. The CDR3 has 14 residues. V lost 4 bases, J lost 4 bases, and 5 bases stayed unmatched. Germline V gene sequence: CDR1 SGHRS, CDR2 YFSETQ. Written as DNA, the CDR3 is TGCGCCAGCAGCGTACTAGCGACTTACAATGAGCAGTTCTTC. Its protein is CASSVLATYNEQFF.

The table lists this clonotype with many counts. This CDR3 is CASSFMTGTMNTEAFF. The CDR3 DNA reads as TGTGCCAGCAGTTTTATGACCGGGACAATGAACACTGAAGCTTTCTTT. The V call is TRBV12-3 or TRBV12-4, the J call TRBJ1-1; perhaps TRBD1 as D (6 bases). The V end lost 3 bases, the J end lost 0 bases, and 14 bases lay between the germline ends. This CDR3 comprises 16 residues.

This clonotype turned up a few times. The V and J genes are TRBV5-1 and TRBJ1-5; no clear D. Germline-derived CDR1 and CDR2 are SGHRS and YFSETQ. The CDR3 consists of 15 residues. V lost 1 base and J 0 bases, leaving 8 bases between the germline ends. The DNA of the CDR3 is TGCGCCAGCAGCTTGCTCGGGCTTAGCAATCAGCCCCAGCATTTT. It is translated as CASSLLGLSNQPQHF.

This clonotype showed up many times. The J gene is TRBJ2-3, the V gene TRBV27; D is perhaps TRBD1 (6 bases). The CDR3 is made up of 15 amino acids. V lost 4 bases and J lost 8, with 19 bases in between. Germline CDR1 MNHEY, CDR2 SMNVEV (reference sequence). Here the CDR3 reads CASSSDQGQLGTQYF. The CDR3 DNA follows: TGTGCCAGCAGTTCCGACCAGGGGCAGTTGGGTACGCAGTATTTT.

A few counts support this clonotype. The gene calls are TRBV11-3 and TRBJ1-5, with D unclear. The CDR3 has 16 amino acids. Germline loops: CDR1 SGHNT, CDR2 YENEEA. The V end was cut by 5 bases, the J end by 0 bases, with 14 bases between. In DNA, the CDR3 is TGTGCCAGCAGCCTCGGTGAGGGCTATAGCAATCAGCCCCAGCATTTT. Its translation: CASSLGEGYSNQPQHF.

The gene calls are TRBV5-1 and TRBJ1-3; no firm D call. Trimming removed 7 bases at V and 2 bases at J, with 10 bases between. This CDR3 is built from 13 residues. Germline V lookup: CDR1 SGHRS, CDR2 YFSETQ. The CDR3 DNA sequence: TGCGCCAGCGCAGAGGACCCTGGAAACACCATATATTTT. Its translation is CASAEDPGNTIYF.